This entry lists 6 T cell receptor beta chains sequenced from one sample in a study of cytomegalovirus exposure and HLA in healthy donors. Amplification used 60 Vbeta primers and 13 Jbeta primers. This table comes from immunoSEQ multiplex PCR, and its TCRdb copy is limited to in-frame clones, with some not included. The sample data list 38,000 or so clones. What was sequenced was PBMCs. These receptors originate from a middle-aged man in good health and CMV-seropositive.

This chain connects TRBV18 to TRBJ1-1; no firm D call. The CDR3 sequence is 14 residues long. Germline-derived CDR1 and CDR2 are KGHSH and LQKENI. Trimming shortened V by 3 bases and J by 2 bases, and 10 bases separated the two germline ends. For the CDR3, the DNA is TGTGCCAGCTCACCCTTTCAGGATAACACTGAAGCTTTCTTT. Translation: CASSPFQDNTEAFF.

The chain recombines TRBV7-2 with TRBJ2-2; TRBD2 aligns across 8 bases. Germline V CDR1 and CDR2: SGHTA, FQGNSA. The CDR3 covers 14 residues. J was trimmed by 6 bases and V by 7 bases; bases with no gene match: 7. The CDR3 DNA follows: TGTGCCAGCAACCGGGGGGGGTTGGCCGGGGAGCTGTTTTTT. Translating it yields CASNRGGLAGELFF.

This rearrangement joins TRBV29-1 to TRBJ2-2, with 9 nucleotides matching TRBD1. V was pared by 5 bases and J by 3 bases, with 4 bases of the junction left unmatched. CDR1 and CDR2 (germline): SQVTM, ANQGSEA. The CDR3 has 14 residues. The CDR3, as DNA: TGCAGCGTTTCGGGACAGGGCTACACCGGGGAGCTGTTTTTT. Amino acid sequence: CSVSGQGYTGELFF.

In DNA form, the CDR3 reads TGCACCAGCAGCCAAGAGGGACTAGCGACTCAAGAGACCCAGTACTTC. It codes for CTSSQEGLATQETQYF. The J gene is TRBJ2-5, the V gene TRBV1; the tabulated D call, TRBD2, remains unverified against the DNA. TRBV1 is recorded as a pseudogene. The CDR3 is made up of 16 amino acids.

The chain couples TRBV13 to TRBJ1-4; D is perhaps TRBD1 (5 bases). Germline CDR1 reads PRHDT; CDR2 reads FYEKMQ (reference sequence). With 5 bases removed from V and 8 bases from J, the gap between germline ends came to 15 bases. The CDR3 has 14 residues. The CDR3 loop reads CASSRTGEGEKLFF. CDR3 coding DNA: TGTGCCAGCAGCCGAACGGGGGAGGGCGAAAAACTGTTTTTT.

The rearrangement links TRBV13 to TRBJ2-7; unclear D gene. V was shortened by 1 base and J by 0 bases, with 4 bases between the two germline ends. From germline, CDR1 is PRHDT and CDR2 FYEKMQ (reference sequence). The CDR3 is 13 residues long. The CDR3 sequence: CASSLASSYEQYF. CDR3 nucleotide sequence: TGTGCCAGCAGCTTAGCGTCCTCCTACGAGCAGTACTTC. Looking up the rest from reference TRBV13 and TRBJ2-7 gives the full variable domain: AAGVIQSPRHLIKEKRETATLKCYPIPRHDTVYWYQQGPGQDPQFLISFYEKMQSDKGSIPDRFSAQQFSDYHSELNMSSLELGDSALYFCASSLASSYEQYFGPGTRLTVT.